This is a list of T cell receptor beta chains from one sample in a study of T cells in Graves' hyperthyroidism and ophthalmopathy. TCRdb processed the multiplex PCR reads anew with MiXCR; each CDR3 protein has one entry. The sample lists around 600,000 distinct CDR3 sequences, around 14% occurring once. The specimen was blood. All receptors come from a woman younger than 35 with Graves' ophthalmopathy. Each CDR3 is given with its conserved first and last residue. The order of the fields is J gene, clone size, CDR3 length, D gene, V gene, CDR3 protein, CDR3 DNA. D genes are given only for firm matches. Expanded clones are given a class, and other clones once, few, many or no size at all.

j_gene: TRBJ2-1
abundance: many
len: 14
d_gene: TRBD2
v_gene: TRBV28
CDR3aa: CASSLRLAGDEQFF
CDR3nt: TGTGCCAGCAGTTTGAGGCTAGCGGGAGATGAGCAGTTCTTC

j_gene: TRBJ2-7
abundance: many
len: 14
d_gene: -
v_gene: TRBV28
CDR3aa: CASSPSSNRYEQYF
CDR3nt: TGTGCCAGCAGTCCATCTAGCAATCGCTACGAGCAGTACTTC

j_gene: TRBJ2-1
abundance: many
len: 11
d_gene: -
v_gene: TRBV12-3/TRBV12-4
CDR3aa: CASSPFNEQFF
CDR3nt: TGTGCCAGCAGTCCGTTCAATGAGCAGTTCTTC

j_gene: TRBJ2-7
abundance: -
len: 14
d_gene: -
v_gene: TRBV20-1
CDR3aa: CSARGSLGLYEQYF
CDR3nt: TGCAGTGCTAGGGGCAGCCTGGGCCTCTACGAGCAGTACTTC

j_gene: TRBJ1-1
abundance: -
len: 14
d_gene: -
v_gene: TRBV12-3/TRBV12-4
CDR3aa: CASTATEMNTEAFF
CDR3nt: TGTGCCAGCACCGCGACAGAGATGAACACTGAAGCTTTCTTT

j_gene: TRBJ2-3
abundance: many
len: 16
d_gene: TRBD2
v_gene: TRBV2
CDR3aa: CASDFERGALTDTQYF
CDR3nt: TGTGCCAGCGACTTTGAGCGGGGGGCTCTCACAGATACGCAGTATTTT

j_gene: TRBJ1-3
abundance: many
len: 16
d_gene: -
v_gene: TRBV11-3
CDR3aa: CASSPRRTSSGNTIYF
CDR3nt: TGTGCCAGCAGCCCTAGACGAACGAGCTCTGGAAACACCATATATTTT

j_gene: TRBJ2-7
abundance: -
len: 16
d_gene: TRBD2
v_gene: TRBV15
CDR3aa: CATSRDVSGGQYEQYF
CDR3nt: TGTGCCACCAGCAGAGACGTTAGCGGGGGGCAATACGAGCAGTACTTC

j_gene: TRBJ1-5
abundance: many
len: 14
d_gene: -
v_gene: TRBV6-1
CDR3aa: CASSEARGSQPQHF
CDR3nt: TGTGCCAGCAGTGAAGCGCGGGGATCTCAGCCCCAGCATTTT

j_gene: TRBJ2-7
abundance: -
len: 13
d_gene: -
v_gene: TRBV19
CDR3aa: CASRTGPVGEQYF
CDR3nt: TGTGCCAGTAGAACAGGCCCCGTGGGTGAGCAGTACTTC

j_gene: TRBJ2-6
abundance: few
len: 15
d_gene: -
v_gene: TRBV24-1
CDR3aa: CATGDGDSGANVLTF
CDR3nt: TGTGCCACTGGGGATGGAGATTCTGGGGCCAACGTCCTGACTTTC

j_gene: TRBJ1-2
abundance: many
len: 14
d_gene: -
v_gene: TRBV20-1
CDR3aa: CSARVPGKWYGYTF
CDR3nt: TGCAGTGCTAGAGTCCCAGGGAAGTGGTATGGCTACACCTTC

j_gene: TRBJ1-1
abundance: many
len: 16
d_gene: TRBD1
v_gene: TRBV20-1
CDR3aa: CSANDRGRVGNTEAFF
CDR3nt: TGCAGTGCCAACGACAGGGGGCGTGTGGGGAACACTGAAGCTTTCTTT

j_gene: TRBJ2-2
abundance: -
len: 15
d_gene: -
v_gene: TRBV12-3/TRBV12-4
CDR3aa: CASSLARQNTGELFF
CDR3nt: TGTGCCAGCAGTTTAGCTCGACAGAACACCGGGGAGCTGTTTTTT